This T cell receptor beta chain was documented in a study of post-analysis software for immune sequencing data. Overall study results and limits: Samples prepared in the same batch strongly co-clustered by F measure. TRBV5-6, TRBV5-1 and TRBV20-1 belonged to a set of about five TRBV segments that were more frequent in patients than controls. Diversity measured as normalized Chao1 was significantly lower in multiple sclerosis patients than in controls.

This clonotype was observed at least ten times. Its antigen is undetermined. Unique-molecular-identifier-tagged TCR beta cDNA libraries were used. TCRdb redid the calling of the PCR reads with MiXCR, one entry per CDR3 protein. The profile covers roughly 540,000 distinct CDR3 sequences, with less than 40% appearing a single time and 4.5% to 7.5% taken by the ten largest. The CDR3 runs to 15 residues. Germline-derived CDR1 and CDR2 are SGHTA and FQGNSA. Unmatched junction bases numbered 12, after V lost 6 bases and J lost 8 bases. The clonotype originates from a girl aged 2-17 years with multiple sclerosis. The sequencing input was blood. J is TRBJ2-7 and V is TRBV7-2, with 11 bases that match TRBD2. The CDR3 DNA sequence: TGTGCCAGCAGTCGACCCTCTAGCGGGGGGCATCAGCAGTACTTC. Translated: CASSRPSSGGHQQYF.